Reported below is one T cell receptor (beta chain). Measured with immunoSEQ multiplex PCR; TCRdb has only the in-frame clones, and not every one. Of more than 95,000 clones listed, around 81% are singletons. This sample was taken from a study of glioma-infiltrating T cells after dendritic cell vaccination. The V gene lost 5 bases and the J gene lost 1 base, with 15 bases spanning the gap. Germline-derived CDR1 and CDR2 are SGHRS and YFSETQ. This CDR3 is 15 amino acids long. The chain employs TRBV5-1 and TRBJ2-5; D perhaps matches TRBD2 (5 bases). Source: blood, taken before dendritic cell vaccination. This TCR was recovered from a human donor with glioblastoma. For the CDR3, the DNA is TGCGCCAGCAGGCTATCGGGGTTGGGCCAAGAGACCCAGTACTTC. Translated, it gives CASRLSGLGQETQYF.